This passage covers 3 T cell receptor beta chains from one sample sequenced in a study of blood T cells in healthy people across ages. Combining a sample-barcoded 5' primer with a J-beta primer mix, a second PCR ran for roughly 7 to 12 cycles. In TCRdb, the 5' RACE reads were re-called with MiXCR into one record per CDR3 protein. This repertoire shows roughly 1.4 million distinct CDR3 sequences, 45% to 70% found once; its top ten account for over 5.5%. Sequenced material: blood. These receptors were obtained from a man aged 18 to 29 in good health.

The chain recombines TRBV4-1 with TRBJ2-1, with a tentative D call TRBD2 (6 bases). Germline V gene data show CDR1 as MGHRA and CDR2 as YSYEKL. Between the trimmed V and J ends, which lost 6 bases and 6 bases, there was a span of 15 bases. The CDR3 spans 14 residues. The CDR3 here is CASRPPGEPNEQFF. The CDR3 bases are TGCGCCAGCAGACCACCGGGAGAGCCCAATGAGCAGTTCTTC.

This clonotype was recorded a few times. The genes are TRBV20-1 and TRBJ2-7; D ambiguous. The V gene's germline CDR1 is DFQATT and CDR2 SNEGSKA (reference sequence). The ends were cut back, 1 base at V and 1 base at J, with 11 bases in the middle. This CDR3 spans 14 amino acids. The CDR3 DNA reads TGCAGTGCTAGAGTCCTACAAGGGTCCTACGAGCAGTACTTC. Amino acid sequence: CSARVLQGSYEQYF.

Details on this clonotype: At one end the junction does not follow the germline gene, possibly because of a read error. The chain uses TRBV6-5 and TRBJ2-7; maybe TRBD2 (6 bases). This CDR3 region has 13 residues. Germline V CDR1 and CDR2: MNHEY, SVGAGI. CDR3 DNA sequence: TGTGCCAGCAGTTACGGGGGGAGCTACGGGCAGTACTTC. This sequence encodes CASSYGGSYGQYF.